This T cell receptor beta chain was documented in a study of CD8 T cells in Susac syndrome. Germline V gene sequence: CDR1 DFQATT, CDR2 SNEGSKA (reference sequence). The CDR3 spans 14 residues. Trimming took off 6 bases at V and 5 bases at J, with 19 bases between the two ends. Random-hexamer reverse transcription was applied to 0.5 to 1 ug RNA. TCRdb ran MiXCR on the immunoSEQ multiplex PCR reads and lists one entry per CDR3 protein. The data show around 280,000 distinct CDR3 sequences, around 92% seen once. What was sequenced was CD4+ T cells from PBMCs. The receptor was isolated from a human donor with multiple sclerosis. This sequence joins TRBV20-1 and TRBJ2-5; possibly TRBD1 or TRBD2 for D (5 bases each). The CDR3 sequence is CSARGPIRAETQYF. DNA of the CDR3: TGCAGTGCCCGAGGGCCTATCAGGGCCGAGACCCAGTACTTC.